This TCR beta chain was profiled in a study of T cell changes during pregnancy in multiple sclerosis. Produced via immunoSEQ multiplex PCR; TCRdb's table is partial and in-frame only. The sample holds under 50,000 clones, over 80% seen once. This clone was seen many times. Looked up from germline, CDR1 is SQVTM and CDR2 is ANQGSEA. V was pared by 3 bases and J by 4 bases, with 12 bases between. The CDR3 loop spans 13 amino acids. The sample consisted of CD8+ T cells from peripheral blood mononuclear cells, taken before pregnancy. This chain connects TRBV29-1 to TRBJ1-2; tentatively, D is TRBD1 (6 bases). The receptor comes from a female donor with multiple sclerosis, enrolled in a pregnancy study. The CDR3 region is CSVDHRAPYGYTF. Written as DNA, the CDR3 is TGCAGCGTTGACCACAGGGCTCCCTATGGCTACACCTTC.